These 24 T cell receptor beta chains originate from one sample sequenced in a study of regulatory T cells in long-lasting Graves disease. TCR beta libraries were built with iRepertoire HTBI primers and Arm-PCR of CDR3 regions. TCRdb itself ran the multiplex PCR reads through MiXCR, one entry per CDR3 protein. The data hold about 440,000 distinct CDR3 sequences, with more than 13% observed a single time. Time point noted: newly diagnosed GD, antithyroid drugs for less than 3 months. TCR sequences were obtained from RNA taken from PBMCs. A further study also used this sample, focusing on T cells in Graves' hyperthyroidism and ophthalmopathy.

Sequenced here: peripheral blood mononuclear cells (PBMCs), sampled at new diagnosis, from a patient treated with antithyroid drugs. These receptors all stem from a woman between 25 and 40 years old with Graves disease.

The chain combines TRBV29-1 with TRBJ2-5; 7 bases fit TRBD2. Unmatched junction bases numbered 4, after V lost 7 bases and J lost 2 bases. Germline-derived CDR1 and CDR2 are SQVTM and ANQGSEA. CDR3 size: 12 residues. CDR3 loop: CSGSGGQETQYF. The CDR3 DNA follows: TGCAGCGGCTCGGGAGGTCAAGAGACCCAGTACTTC.

This clonotype was seen a few times. V is TRBV27 and J is TRBJ2-2, with TRBD2 identical over 7 bases. V lost 1 base and J lost 4; bases outside the gene matches: 3. This CDR3 is built from 15 residues. From germline, CDR1 is MNHEY and CDR2 SMNVEV (reference sequence). The CDR3 sequence: CASSLWGGSTGELFF. CDR3 bases: TGTGCCAGCAGTTTATGGGGGGGAAGCACCGGGGAGCTGTTTTTT.

This clonotype has a handful of counts. The chain links TRBV29-1 to TRBJ2-5, with 7 bases identical to TRBD2. CDR1 is SQVTM, CDR2 ANQGSEA, per germline. The J segment lost 2 bases and the V segment lost 4 bases, leaving 4 bases of the junction unmatched. The CDR3 runs to 13 residues. The CDR3 DNA follows: TGCAGCGTTGCGCTTAGCGGGCAAGAGACCCAGTACTTC. Amino acids: CSVALSGQETQYF.

This chain links TRBV28 with TRBJ1-5; 7 bases line up with TRBD1. From germline, CDR1 is MDHEN and CDR2 SYDVKM. The V and J ends lost 8 bases and 7 bases, in that order; junction bases with no gene match: 8. The CDR3 length is 13 residues. CDR3 sequence (DNA): TGTGCCAGCTCACACAGGGGAAACCAGCCCCAGCATTTT. This gives the protein CASSHRGNQPQHF.

In its sample, this clonotype was seen a few times. The J gene is TRBJ1-2, the V gene TRBV6-1, with D possibly TRBD1 on 5 matching bases. This CDR3 has 15 amino acids. The V end lost 1 base, the J end lost 3 bases, and 12 bases lay between the germline ends. The germline gives CDR1 MNHNS, CDR2 SASEGT. This CDR3 reads CASSEDRNFDYGYTF. CDR3 coding DNA: TGTGCCAGCAGTGAAGACAGGAATTTTGACTATGGCTACACCTTC.

This clonotype was counted ten times or more. This chain uses TRBV6-2 or TRBV6-3 with TRBJ1-1; tentative D call: TRBD1 (6 bases). V was cut by 5 bases and J by 2 bases, with 12 bases left in between. The CDR3 covers 14 residues. Germline V CDR1 and CDR2: MNHEY, SVGEGT. CDR3 nucleotide sequence: TGTGCCAGCAGTGGCGGACAGAGTAACACTGAAGCTTTCTTT. This gives the protein CASSGGQSNTEAFF.

The sample holds many counts of this clonotype. The chain is built from TRBV18 and TRBJ2-1; 7 bases align to TRBD2. With V trimmed by 4 bases and J by 5 bases, 2 bases remained unmatched. Germline CDR1 is KGHSH and CDR2 is LQKENI. This CDR3 spans 13 amino acids. The CDR3 DNA sequence: TGTGCCAGCTCACATGGGGGGGACAATGAGCAGTTCTTC. It yields the protein CASSHGGDNEQFF. Variable domain in full (rest from reference TRBV18 and TRBJ2-1): NAGVMQNPRHLVRRRGQEARLRCSPMKGHSHVYWYRQLPEEGLKFMVYLQKENIIDESGMPKERFSAEFPKEGPSILRIQQVVRGDSAAYFCASSHGGDNEQFFGPGTRLTVL.

Ten or more counts support this clonotype. The chain carries TRBV2 and TRBJ2-7; unclear D gene. This CDR3 has 18 amino acids. Per the germline V gene, CDR1 is SNHLY and CDR2 is FYNNEI. The ends were cut back, 8 bases at V and 3 bases at J, with 29 bases in the middle. CDR3 DNA: TGTGCCAGCCTTGACCTCCTGGTCGGAAGTATTGGAAACTACGAGCAGTACTTC. This sequence encodes CASLDLLVGSIGNYEQYF.

Turning to this clonotype: A read error may account for a junction end that differs from germline. V and J are TRBV7-8 and TRBJ2-1; 7 nucleotides line up with TRBD1. The CDR3 spans 16 residues. Germline V gene data show CDR1 as SGHVS and CDR2 as FQNEAQ. For the CDR3, the DNA is TGTGCCAGCAAGCAACCCGGGTGGACAGGTTTACATGAGCAGCTCTTC. This codes for CASKQPGWTGLHEQLF. The whole variable domain, filled in from reference TRBV7-8 and TRBJ2-1, reads GAGVSQSPRYKVAKRGQDVALRCDPISGHVSLFWYQQALGQGPEFLTYFQNEAQLDKSGLPSDRFFAERPEGSVSTLKIQRTQQEDSAVYLCASKQPGWTGLHEQLFGPGTRLTVL.

The chain combines TRBV10-3 with TRBJ1-4; D possibly corresponds to TRBD1 (6 bases). Trimming left V 10 bases short and J 5 bases short, with 14 bases between. The CDR3 covers 13 residues. CDR1 is ENHRY, CDR2 SYGVKD, per germline. The CDR3 nucleotides are TGTGCCAGCACCGGGGGGCCGAATGAAAAACTGTTTTTT. Protein sequence: CASTGGPNEKLFF.

This clonotype was picked up a small number of times. V usage is TRBV5-6 and J usage is TRBJ2-1; TRBD2 matches at 11 bases. Germline CDR1 reads SGHDT; CDR2 reads YYEEEE. The CDR3 consists of 17 residues. V gave up 0 bases and J gave up 7 bases; unmatched junction bases: 9. CDR3 nucleotide sequence: TGTGCCAGCAGCTTGGCCCTACTAGCGGGAGAGAAAAATGAGCAGTTCTTC. It specifies CASSLALLAGEKNEQFF. Supplemented by reference TRBV5-6 and TRBJ2-1, the full variable domain reads DAGVTQSPTHLIKTRGQQVTLRCSPKSGHDTVSWYQQALGQGPQFIFQYYEEEERQRGNFPDRFSGHQFPNYSSELNVNALLLGDSALYLCASSLALLAGEKNEQFFGPGTRLTVL.

Turning to this clonotype: One junction end disagrees with the germline gene, perhaps due to a read error. This chain uses TRBV2 with TRBJ1-3; D is possibly TRBD1 (5 bases). Germline V gives CDR1 SNHLY, CDR2 FYNNEI. The CDR3 consists of 14 residues. The CDR3, as DNA: TGTGCCAGCAGAACAGGACTACCTGGACACACCATATATTTT. Its protein product is CASRTGLPGHTIYF. Full variable domain (rest looked up from reference TRBV2 and TRBJ1-3): EPEVTQTPSHQVTQMGQEVILRCVPISNHLYFYWYRQILGQKVEFLVSFYNNEISEKSEIFDDQFSVERPDGSNFTLKIRSTKLEDSAMYFCASRTGLPGHTIYFGEGSWLTVV.

This clonotype occurred many times. The V gene is TRBV18, the J gene TRBJ2-2; D uncertain. The V gene's germline CDR1 is KGHSH and CDR2 LQKENI. The CDR3 runs to 14 residues. Trimming pared 0 bases from V and 6 bases from J, leaving 8 bases between. The CDR3 sequence: CASSPPSRPGELFF. The DNA for the CDR3 is TGTGCCAGCTCACCACCTTCCCGGCCCGGGGAGCTGTTTTTT.

The V call is TRBV20-1, the J call TRBJ2-2; 10 bases map to TRBD2. J was trimmed by 3 bases and V by 8 bases; bases with no gene match: 3. From germline, CDR1 is DFQATT and CDR2 SNEGSKA (reference sequence). This CDR3 comprises 13 residues. CDR3 in DNA: TGCAGTCTTCTAGCGGGAGACACCGGGGAGCTGTTTTTT. It translates to CSLLAGDTGELFF.

This clonotype was seen many times. This sequence joins TRBV2 and TRBJ2-3; 7 nucleotides match TRBD1. V was clipped by 7 bases and J by 4 bases; unmatched bases: 17. Germline V gives CDR1 SNHLY, CDR2 FYNNEI. The CDR3 is 17 residues long. CDR3 loop: CASTMHRGGRKSDTQYF. The CDR3 DNA is TGTGCCAGCACGATGCACAGGGGTGGTAGAAAATCAGATACGCAGTATTTT.

The table lists this clonotype with a count of one. The genes are TRBV24-1 and TRBJ2-1, with 10 bases aligning to TRBD2. The CDR3 covers 17 residues. V dropped 4 bases and J dropped 3; count of bases not matched to a gene: 8. CDR1 is KGHDR, CDR2 SFDVKD, per germline. The CDR3: CATSDMGLAKDYNEQFF. DNA for the CDR3: TGTGCCACCAGTGACATGGGACTAGCGAAAGACTACAATGAGCAGTTCTTC.

This clonotype was counted a single time. This rearrangement joins TRBV9 to TRBJ1-5; perhaps TRBD1 as D (5 bases). The CDR3 totals 14 residues. V lost 4 bases and J 7 bases, leaving 15 bases between the germline ends. Germline V gene sequence: CDR1 SGDLS, CDR2 YYNGEE. DNA for the CDR3: TGTGCCAGCAGCCTCTCCCCGGGACCCCAGCCCCAGCATTTT. It yields the protein CASSLSPGPQPQHF.

CDR3 sequence reads: CATSDSGAGRPNYGYTF. DNA of the CDR3: TGTGCCACCAGTGATTCAGGCGCTGGTCGTCCTAACTATGGCTACACCTTC. V and J are TRBV24-1 and TRBJ1-2; no reliable D call. V lost 2 bases and J lost 0, with 15 bases in between. The CDR3 has 17 residues. The germline V gene has CDR1 KGHDR and CDR2 SFDVKD.

This clonotype was recorded many times. The chain is built from TRBV5-1 and TRBJ2-3, with TRBD2 identical over 13 bases. The V gene's germline CDR1 is SGHRS and CDR2 YFSETQ. This CDR3 comprises 18 residues. V shed 0 bases and J 3 bases; nucleotides not matched to a gene: 7. DNA for the CDR3: TGCGCCAGCAGCTTGGCTCGACTAGCGGGAGGTTTAACAGATACGCAGTATTTT. Protein sequence: CASSLARLAGGLTDTQYF.

Ten or more counts support this clonotype. This chain uses TRBV6-1 with TRBJ2-7; possibly TRBD1 for D (5 bases). V was pared by 6 bases and J by 7 bases, with 22 bases between. The CDR3 is made up of 15 amino acids. The germline gives CDR1 MNHNS, CDR2 SASEGT. The CDR3: CASRQTGPPYEEQYF. In nucleotides, the CDR3 is TGTGCCAGCAGACAAACAGGTCCCCCCTACGAAGAGCAGTACTTC.

The table lists this clonotype with many counts. The gene calls are TRBV5-1 and TRBJ2-7, with TRBD2 matching 8 bases. CDR1 is SGHRS, CDR2 YFSETQ, per germline. CDR3 size: 15 residues. V lost 3 bases to trimming and J lost 3 bases; unmatched junction nucleotides: 8. The chain's CDR3 is CASSSGLEEIYEQYF. The CDR3 nucleotides read TGCGCCAGCAGCTCGGGACTAGAAGAGATCTACGAGCAGTACTTC.

In its sample, this clonotype was seen a few times. A read error is possible here, since a much larger clone lies one base away. The chain recombines TRBV7-2 with TRBJ1-1; D is ambiguous. Deletions cut 3 bases from V and 5 bases from J, with 7 bases between. The CDR3 is made up of 12 amino acids. The V gene's germline CDR1 is SGHTA and CDR2 FQGNSA. The CDR3 spells CASSLMGTEAFF. In DNA form, the CDR3 reads TGTGCCAGCAGCTTGATGGGGACTGAAGCTTTCTTT.

This clonotype has a count of ten or more. This chain uses TRBV9 with TRBJ2-5; the match to TRBD2 covers 7 bases. The germline gives CDR1 SGDLS, CDR2 YYNGEE. The CDR3 consists of 15 residues. V shed 4 bases and J 1 base; nucleotides not matched to a gene: 7. This CDR3 is CASSLLSGTQETQYF. CDR3 coding DNA: TGTGCCAGCAGCCTCCTAAGCGGGACCCAAGAGACCCAGTACTTC.

This clonotype was detected many times. The CDR3 DNA reads TGTGCCAGCAGTCCTGAACGACCGGGACTAGGAGGTGGCACAGATACGCAGTATTTT. Protein sequence: CASSPERPGLGGGTDTQYF. This rearrangement joins TRBV27 to TRBJ2-3, with 8 bases matching TRBD2. The V gene's germline CDR1 is MNHEY and CDR2 SMNVEV (reference sequence). J gave up 1 base and V 5 bases, and 17 bases lay outside the gene matches. There are 19 residues in the CDR3.